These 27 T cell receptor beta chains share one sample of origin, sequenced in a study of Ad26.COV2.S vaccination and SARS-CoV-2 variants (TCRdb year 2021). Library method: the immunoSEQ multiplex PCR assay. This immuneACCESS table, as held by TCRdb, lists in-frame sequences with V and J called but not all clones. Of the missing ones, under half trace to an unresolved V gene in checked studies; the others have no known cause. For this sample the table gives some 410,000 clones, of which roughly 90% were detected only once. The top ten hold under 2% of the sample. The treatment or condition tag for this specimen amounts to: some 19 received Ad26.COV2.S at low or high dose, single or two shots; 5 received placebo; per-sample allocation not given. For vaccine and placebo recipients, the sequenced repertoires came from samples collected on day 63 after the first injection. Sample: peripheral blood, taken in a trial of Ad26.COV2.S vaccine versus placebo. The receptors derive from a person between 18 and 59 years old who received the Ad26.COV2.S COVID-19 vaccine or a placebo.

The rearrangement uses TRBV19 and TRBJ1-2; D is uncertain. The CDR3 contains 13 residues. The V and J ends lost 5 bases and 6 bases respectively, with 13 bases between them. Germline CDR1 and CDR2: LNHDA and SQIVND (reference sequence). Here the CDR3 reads CASSVWTSDGYTF. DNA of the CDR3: TGTGCCAGTAGTGTTTGGACTTCGGATGGCTACACCTTC. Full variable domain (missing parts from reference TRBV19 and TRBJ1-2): DGGITQSPKYLFRKEGQNVTLSCEQNLNHDAMYWYRQDPGQGLRLIYYSQIVNDFQKGDIAEGYSVSREKKESFPLTVTSAQKNPTAFYLCASSVWTSDGYTFGSGTRLTVV.

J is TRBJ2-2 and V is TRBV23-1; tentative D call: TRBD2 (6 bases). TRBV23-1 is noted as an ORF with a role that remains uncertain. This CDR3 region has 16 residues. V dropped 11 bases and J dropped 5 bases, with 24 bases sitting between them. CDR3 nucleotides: TGCGCCGCAGCCCGGGGGTGGGCGTCACGGACCGGGGAGCTGTTTTTT. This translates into CAAARGWASRTGELFF.

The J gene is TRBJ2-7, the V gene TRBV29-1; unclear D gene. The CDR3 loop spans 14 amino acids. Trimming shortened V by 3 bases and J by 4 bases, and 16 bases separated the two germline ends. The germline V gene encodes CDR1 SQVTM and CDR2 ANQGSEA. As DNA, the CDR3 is TGCAGCGTTGAGGGGTTTACGACCGGGTACGAGCAGTACTTC. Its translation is CSVEGFTTGYEQYF.

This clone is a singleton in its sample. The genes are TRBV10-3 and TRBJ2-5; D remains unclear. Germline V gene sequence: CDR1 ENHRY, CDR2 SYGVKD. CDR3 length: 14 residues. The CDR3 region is CATKPGVAQETQYF. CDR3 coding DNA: TGTGCGACCAAACCGGGTGTGGCACAAGAGACCCAGTACTTC.

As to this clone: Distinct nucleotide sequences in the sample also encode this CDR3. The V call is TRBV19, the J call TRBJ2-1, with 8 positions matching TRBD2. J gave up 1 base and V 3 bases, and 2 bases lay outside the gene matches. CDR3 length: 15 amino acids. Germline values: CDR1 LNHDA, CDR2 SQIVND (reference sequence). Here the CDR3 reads CASSISGGSYNEQFF. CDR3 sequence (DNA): TGTGCCAGTAGTATCAGCGGGGGTTCCTACAATGAGCAGTTCTTC. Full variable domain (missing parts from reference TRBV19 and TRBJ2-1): DGGITQSPKYLFRKEGQNVTLSCEQNLNHDAMYWYRQDPGQGLRLIYYSQIVNDFQKGDIAEGYSVSREKKESFPLTVTSAQKNPTAFYLCASSISGGSYNEQFFGPGTRLTVL.

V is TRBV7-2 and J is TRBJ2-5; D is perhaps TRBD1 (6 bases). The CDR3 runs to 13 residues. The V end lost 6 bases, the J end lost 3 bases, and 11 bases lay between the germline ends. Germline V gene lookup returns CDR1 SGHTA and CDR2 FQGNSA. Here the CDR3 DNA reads TGTGCCAGCAGGCTGTACAGGGAAGAGACCCAGTACTTC. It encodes CASRLYREETQYF.

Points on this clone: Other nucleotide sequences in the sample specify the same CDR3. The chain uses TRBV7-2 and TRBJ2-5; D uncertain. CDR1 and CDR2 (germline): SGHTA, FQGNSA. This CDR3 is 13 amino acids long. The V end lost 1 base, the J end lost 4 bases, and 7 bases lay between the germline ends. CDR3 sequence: CASSLVGGETQYF. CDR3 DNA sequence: TGTGCCAGCAGCTTAGTTGGCGGAGAGACCCAGTACTTC.

Here the CDR3 DNA reads TGTGCCAGCAGCTTAGGAGGACAGAACACCGGGGAGCTGTTTTTT. It yields the protein CASSLGGQNTGELFF. The chain combines TRBV7-7 with TRBJ2-2; D perhaps matches TRBD1 (5 bases). Germline V CDR1 and CDR2: SSHAT, FNYEAQ (reference sequence). The CDR3 runs to 15 residues. Trimming left V 1 base short and J 1 base short, with 7 bases between. The full variable domain, its missing parts supplied by reference TRBV7-7 and TRBJ2-2, is GAGVSQSPRYKVTKRGQDVTLRCDPISSHATLYWYQQALGQGPEFLTYFNYEAQPDKSGLPSDRFSAERPEGSISTLTIQRTEQRDSAMYRCASSLGGQNTGELFFGEGSRLTVL.

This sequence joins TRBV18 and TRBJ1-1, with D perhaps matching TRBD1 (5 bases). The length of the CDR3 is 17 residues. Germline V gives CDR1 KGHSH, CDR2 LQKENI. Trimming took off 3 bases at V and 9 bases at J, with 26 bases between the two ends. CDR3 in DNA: TGTGCCAGCTCACCTTCGTTTCCCGGGCACGCGACAGAAAAAGCTTTCTTT. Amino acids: CASSPSFPGHATEKAFF.

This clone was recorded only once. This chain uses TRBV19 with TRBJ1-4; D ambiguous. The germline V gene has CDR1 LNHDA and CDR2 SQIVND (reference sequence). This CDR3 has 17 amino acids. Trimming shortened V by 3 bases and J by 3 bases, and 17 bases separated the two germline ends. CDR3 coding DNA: TGTGCCAGTAGTATCTCCGGCGGTGGGCAGGCTAATGAAAAACTGTTTTTT. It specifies CASSISGGGQANEKLFF.

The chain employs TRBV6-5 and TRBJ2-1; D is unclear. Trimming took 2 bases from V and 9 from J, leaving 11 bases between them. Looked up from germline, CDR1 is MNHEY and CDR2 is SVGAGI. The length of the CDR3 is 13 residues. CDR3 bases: TGTGCCAGCAGTTACAATTCCGGTTCTGAGCAGTTCTTC. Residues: CASSYNSGSEQFF.

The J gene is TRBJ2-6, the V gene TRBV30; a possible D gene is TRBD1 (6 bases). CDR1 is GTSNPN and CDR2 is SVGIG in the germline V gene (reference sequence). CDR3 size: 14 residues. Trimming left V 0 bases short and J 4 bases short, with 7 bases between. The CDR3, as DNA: TGTGCCTGGAGTGTGGGGGCCGGGGCCAACGTCCTGACTTTC. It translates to CAWSVGAGANVLTF.

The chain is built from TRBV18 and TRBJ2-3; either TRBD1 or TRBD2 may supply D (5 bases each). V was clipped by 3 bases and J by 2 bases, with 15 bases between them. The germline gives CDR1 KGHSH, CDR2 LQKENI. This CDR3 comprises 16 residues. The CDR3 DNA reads TGTGCCAGCTCACCTAATAAGGGACGGGACACAGATACGCAGTATTTT. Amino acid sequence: CASSPNKGRDTDTQYF.

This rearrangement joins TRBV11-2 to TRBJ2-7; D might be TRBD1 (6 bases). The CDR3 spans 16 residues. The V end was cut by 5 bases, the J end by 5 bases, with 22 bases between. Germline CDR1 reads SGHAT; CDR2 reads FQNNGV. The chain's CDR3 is CASSPPGAGDANEQYF. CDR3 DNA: TGTGCCAGCAGCCCTCCCGGGGCAGGGGATGCGAACGAGCAGTACTTC.

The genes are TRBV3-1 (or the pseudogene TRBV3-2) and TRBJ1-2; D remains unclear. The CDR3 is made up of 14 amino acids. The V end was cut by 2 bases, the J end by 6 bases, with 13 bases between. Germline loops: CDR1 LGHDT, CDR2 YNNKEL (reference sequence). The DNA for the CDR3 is TGTGCCAGCAGCCAAAGAACGGCCATCAATGGCTACACCTTC. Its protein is CASSQRTAINGYTF.

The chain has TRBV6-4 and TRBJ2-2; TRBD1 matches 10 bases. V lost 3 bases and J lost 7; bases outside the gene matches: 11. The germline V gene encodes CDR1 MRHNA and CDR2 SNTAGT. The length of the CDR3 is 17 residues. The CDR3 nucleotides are TGTGCCAGCAGTGATATTGGACAGGGGGTTTTCATCGGGGAGCTGTTTTTT. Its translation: CASSDIGQGVFIGELFF.

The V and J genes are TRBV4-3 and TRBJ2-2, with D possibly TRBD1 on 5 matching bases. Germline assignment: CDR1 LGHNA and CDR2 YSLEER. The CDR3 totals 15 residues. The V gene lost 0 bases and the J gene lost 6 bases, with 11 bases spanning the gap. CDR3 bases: TGCGCCAGCAGCCAAGAACGACAGTATGCCGGGGAGCTGTTTTTT. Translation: CASSQERQYAGELFF.

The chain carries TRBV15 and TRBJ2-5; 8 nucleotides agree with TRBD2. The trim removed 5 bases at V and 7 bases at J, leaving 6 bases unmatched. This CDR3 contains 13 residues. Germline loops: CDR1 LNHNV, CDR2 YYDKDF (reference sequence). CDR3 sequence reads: CATSGTRAVTQYF. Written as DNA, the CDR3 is TGTGCCACCAGCGGGACTAGAGCGGTGACCCAGTACTTC. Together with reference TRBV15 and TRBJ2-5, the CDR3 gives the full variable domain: DAMVIQNPRYQVTQFGKPVTLSCSQTLNHNVMYWYQQKSSQAPKLLFHYYDKDFNNEADTPDNFQSRRPNTSFCFLDIRSPGLGDTAMYLCATSGTRAVTQYFGPGTRLLVL.

The DNA of the CDR3 is TGTGCCAGCAGTTTGGACGGTAGCAATCAGCCCCAGCATTTT. Amino acid sequence: CASSLDGSNQPQHF. The gene calls are TRBV6-6 and TRBJ1-5, with D hard to call. This CDR3 has 14 amino acids. Germline-derived CDR1 and CDR2 are MNHNY and SVGAGI (reference sequence). Trimming took 4 bases from V and 0 from J, leaving 7 bases between them.

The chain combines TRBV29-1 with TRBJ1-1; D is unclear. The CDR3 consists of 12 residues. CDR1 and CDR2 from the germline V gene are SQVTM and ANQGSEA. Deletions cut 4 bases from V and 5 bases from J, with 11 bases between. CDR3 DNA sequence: TGCAGCGTTGTCAAAGACGGGACTGAAGCTTTCTTT. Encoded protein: CSVVKDGTEAFF.

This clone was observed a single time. The CDR3 nucleotides are TGTGCCAGCAGTGAAGGACAGGGGGGCATCTTCTATGGCTACACCTTC. Residues: CASSEGQGGIFYGYTF. The V call is TRBV2, the J call TRBJ1-2, with 9 bases identical to TRBD1. V shed 1 base and J 4 bases; nucleotides not matched to a gene: 7. The CDR3 has 16 amino acids. The germline CDR1 and CDR2 sequences are SNHLY and FYNNEI.

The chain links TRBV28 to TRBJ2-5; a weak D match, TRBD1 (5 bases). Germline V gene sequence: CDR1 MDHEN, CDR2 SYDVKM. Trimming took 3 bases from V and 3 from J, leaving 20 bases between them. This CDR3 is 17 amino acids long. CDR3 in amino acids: CASSLTVLDRAEETQYF. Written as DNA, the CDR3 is TGTGCCAGCAGTTTGACGGTCCTAGACAGAGCCGAAGAGACCCAGTACTTC.

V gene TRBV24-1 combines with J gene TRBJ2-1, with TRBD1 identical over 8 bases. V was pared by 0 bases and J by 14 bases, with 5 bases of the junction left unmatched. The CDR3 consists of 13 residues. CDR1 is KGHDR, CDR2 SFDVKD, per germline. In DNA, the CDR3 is TGTGCCACCAGTGATTTGCCGGACAGGGAAGAGTTCTTC. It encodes CATSDLPDREEFF.

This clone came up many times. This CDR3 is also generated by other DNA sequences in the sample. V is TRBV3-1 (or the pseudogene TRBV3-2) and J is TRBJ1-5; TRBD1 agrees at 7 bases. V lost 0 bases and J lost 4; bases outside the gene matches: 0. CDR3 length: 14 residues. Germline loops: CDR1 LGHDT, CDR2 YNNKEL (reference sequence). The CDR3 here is CASSQDRGNQPQHF. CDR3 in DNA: TGTGCCAGCAGCCAAGACAGGGGGAATCAGCCCCAGCATTTT.

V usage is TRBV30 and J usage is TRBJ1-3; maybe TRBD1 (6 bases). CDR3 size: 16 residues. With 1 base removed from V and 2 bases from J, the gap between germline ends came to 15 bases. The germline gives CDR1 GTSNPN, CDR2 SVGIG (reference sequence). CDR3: CAWSGQVDLTGNTIYF. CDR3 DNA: TGTGCCTGGAGTGGACAGGTAGATTTAACTGGAAACACCATATATTTT. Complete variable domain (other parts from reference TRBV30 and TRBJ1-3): SQTIHQWPATLVQPVGSPLSLECTVEGTSNPNLYWYRQAAGRGLQLLFYSVGIGQISSEVPQNLSASRPQDRQFILSSKKLLLSDSGFYLCAWSGQVDLTGNTIYFGEGSWLTVV.

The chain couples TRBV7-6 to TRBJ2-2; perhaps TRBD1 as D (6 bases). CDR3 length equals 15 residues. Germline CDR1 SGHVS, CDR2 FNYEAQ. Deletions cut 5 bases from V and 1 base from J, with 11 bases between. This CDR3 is CASSPRQENTGELFF. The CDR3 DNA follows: TGTGCCAGCAGCCCCCGACAGGAGAACACCGGGGAGCTGTTTTTT.

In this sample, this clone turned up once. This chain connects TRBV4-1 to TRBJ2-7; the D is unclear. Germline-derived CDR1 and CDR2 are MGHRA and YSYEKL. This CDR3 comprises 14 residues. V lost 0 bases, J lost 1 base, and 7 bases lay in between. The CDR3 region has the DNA TGCGCCAGCAGCCAAGATACGGTGTCCTACGAGCAGTACTTC. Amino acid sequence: CASSQDTVSYEQYF.